The T cell receptor beta chain under discussion was sequenced for a study of blood T cell repertoires in COVID-19. About the research overall: Sites in the United States, Italy and Spain provided acute and convalescent COVID-19 samples. T cells, B-cell-depleted T cells, or PBMCs supplied cDNA or gDNA.

As originally analysed: The authors estimated nucleated cell counts from reference gene primer amplification. Data came from immunoSEQ multiplex PCR; TCRdb stores just in-frame clones and leaves some out. D and trimming were read from the DNA, whereas the V and J calls and clone size are those reported in that table. The table has over 55,000 clones, over 80% seen once. The sequence was obtained from a woman of 80 years or more with acute or convalescent COVID-19. Source material: peripheral blood.

CDR3 sequence: CASSQMRQGRSYEQYF. The CDR3 DNA follows: TGTGCCAGCAGCCAGATGCGACAGGGCCGTTCCTACGAGCAGTACTTC. The chain is built from TRBV7-8 and TRBJ2-7, with 7 bases fitting TRBD1. V gave up 5 bases and J gave up 1 base; unmatched junction bases: 11. Germline V gives CDR1 SGHVS, CDR2 FQNEAQ. The CDR3 is made up of 16 amino acids.